The clone carrying this T cell receptor beta chain was detected only once. Its antigen is as yet unknown. The data were taken from a study of CD8 T cells in Susac syndrome. General study results and limits: An acknowledgment was made by the study that its TCR sequencing and HLA analysis involved relatively few individuals.

The study sequenced TCR beta in blood CD8+ and CD4+ T cells. The multiple sclerosis controls comprised treatment-naive patients whose relapsing-remitting disease was stable or active. The RNA input was roughly 0.5 to 1 ug, and it was reverse transcribed with random hexamers. TCR beta CDR3 was amplified by immunoSEQ multiplex PCR. This amplification extended across 54 Vbeta and 13 Jbeta segments. TCRdb processed the immunoSEQ multiplex PCR reads anew with MiXCR; each CDR3 protein has one entry. Here the sample spans 250,000 to 300,000 distinct CDR3 sequences, about 85% being singletons. The germline V and J ends were trimmed by 1 base and 3 bases, with 10 bases remaining between them. Germline assignment: CDR1 LNHDA and CDR2 SQIVND (reference sequence). The CDR3 is 15 amino acids.

The source is a human donor with multiple sclerosis. The specimen was CD8+ T cells from PBMCs. The V call is TRBV19, the J call TRBJ1-5; D is ambiguous. The CDR3, as DNA: TGTGCCAGTAGTATAGCTGGGCCGAACAATCAGCCCCAGCATTTT. This translates into CASSIAGPNNQPQHF. Full variable domain (missing parts from reference TRBV19 and TRBJ1-5): DGGITQSPKYLFRKEGQNVTLSCEQNLNHDAMYWYRQDPGQGLRLIYYSQIVNDFQKGDIAEGYSVSREKKESFPLTVTSAQKNPTAFYLCASSIAGPNNQPQHFGDGTRLSIL.